A selection of T cell receptor beta chains follows, all from one sample in a study of blood T cell repertoires in COVID-19. Only in-frame clones appear in the TCRdb table, and some are missing; sequencing was by immunoSEQ multiplex PCR. The table records roughly 80,000 clones, approximately 78% of them present only once. The specimen sequenced was peripheral blood. These receptors were taken from a human donor in a cohort sampled during active COVID-19. Each CDR3 is given with its conserved first and last residue. Each record gives: J gene, clone size, V gene, D gene, CDR3 DNA, CDR3 protein. A D gene is named only where the DNA matches it firmly. Size values are once, few and many counts, or a class for expanded clones, and some rows have none.

j_gene: TRBJ2-3; abundance: -; v_gene: TRBV18; d_gene: TRBD1; CDR3nt: TGTGCCAGCTCACCGGGACAGACAAACCCCTCTAGCACAGATACGCAGTATTTT; CDR3aa: CASSPGQTNPSSTDTQYF
j_gene: TRBJ1-1; abundance: -; v_gene: TRBV5-1; d_gene: TRBD1; CDR3nt: TGCGCCAGCAGCACGACCACAGGGGTGAGGGGTGAAGCTTTCTTT; CDR3aa: CASSTTTGVRGEAFF
j_gene: TRBJ2-2; abundance: -; v_gene: TRBV9; d_gene: -; CDR3nt: TGTGCCAGCAGCCCCAGGAGGGGCGCGACCACCGGGGAGCTGTTTTTT; CDR3aa: CASSPRRGATTGELFF
j_gene: TRBJ2-4; abundance: -; v_gene: TRBV7-2; d_gene: -; CDR3nt: TGTGCCAGCAGCCCTACCATCGAGCGGGTCAAAAACATTCAGTACTTC; CDR3aa: CASSPTIERVKNIQYF
j_gene: TRBJ1-2; abundance: -; v_gene: TRBV12-3/TRBV12-4; d_gene: -; CDR3nt: TGTGCCAGCAGTATTGTCCCTAGCTATGGCTACACCTTC; CDR3aa: CASSIVPSYGYTF
j_gene: TRBJ2-7; abundance: -; v_gene: TRBV7-9; d_gene: -; CDR3nt: TGTGCCAGCAGCCCCCGGACAAAATCCTACGAGCAGTACTTC; CDR3aa: CASSPRTKSYEQYF
j_gene: TRBJ2-6; abundance: -; v_gene: TRBV28; d_gene: TRBD1; CDR3nt: TGTGCCAGCAGTTCCCACGCACCGGGACAGGTATCTGGGGCCAACGTCCTGACTTTC; CDR3aa: CASSSHAPGQVSGANVLTF
j_gene: TRBJ2-5; abundance: -; v_gene: TRBV6-2/TRBV6-3; d_gene: -; CDR3nt: TGTGCCAGCAGTTACTTAGGACAGCAGACCCAGTACTTC; CDR3aa: CASSYLGQQTQYF
j_gene: TRBJ2-5; abundance: -; v_gene: TRBV7-2; d_gene: TRBD2; CDR3nt: TGTGCCAGCAGCTTTAGCGGGGGGAGGCAAGAGACCCAGTACTTC; CDR3aa: CASSFSGGRQETQYF
j_gene: TRBJ2-3; abundance: -; v_gene: TRBV4-1; d_gene: -; CDR3nt: TGCGCCAGCAGCCAACTGAGAAGCACAGATACGCAGTATTTT; CDR3aa: CASSQLRSTDTQYF
j_gene: TRBJ2-5; abundance: few; v_gene: TRBV5-8; d_gene: TRBD1; CDR3nt: TGTGCCAGCAGCAGGGACAGGGGAAAGAACCAAGAGACCCAGTACTTC; CDR3aa: CASSRDRGKNQETQYF
j_gene: TRBJ2-3; abundance: -; v_gene: TRBV5-1; d_gene: TRBD1; CDR3nt: TGCGCCAGCAGCTTCCAGGGACAGTCGTACACAGATACGCAGTATTTT; CDR3aa: CASSFQGQSYTDTQYF
j_gene: TRBJ2-7; abundance: -; v_gene: TRBV3-1/TRBV3-2; d_gene: -; CDR3nt: TGTGCCAGCAGCCAAGCGCGGCGTGAGCAGTACTTC; CDR3aa: CASSQARREQYF
j_gene: TRBJ1-1; abundance: many; v_gene: TRBV5-1; d_gene: TRBD1; CDR3nt: TGCGCCAGCAGCTTGGCCAGGGGGCGGGTCACTGAAGCTTTCTTT; CDR3aa: CASSLARGRVTEAFF
j_gene: TRBJ2-7; abundance: -; v_gene: TRBV6-1; d_gene: TRBD2; CDR3nt: TGTGCCAGCAGTGAAGTTACTAGCGGGGGGCCACCCCGCGAGCAGTACTTC; CDR3aa: CASSEVTSGGPPREQYF
j_gene: TRBJ1-5; abundance: -; v_gene: TRBV7-9; d_gene: -; CDR3nt: TGTGCCAGCAGCCCCGCGATTAGCAATCAGCCCCAGCATTTT; CDR3aa: CASSPAISNQPQHF
j_gene: TRBJ2-5; abundance: -; v_gene: TRBV7-2; d_gene: TRBD2; CDR3nt: TGTGCCAGCAGCTTAAACGCGGGGGGGCAAGAGACCCAGTACTTC; CDR3aa: CASSLNAGGQETQYF
j_gene: TRBJ1-2; abundance: -; v_gene: TRBV28; d_gene: TRBD1; CDR3nt: TGTGCCAGCAGCTCAGGGGGCGCGGGGGCTAACTATGGCTACACCTTC; CDR3aa: CASSSGGAGANYGYTF
j_gene: TRBJ2-3; abundance: -; v_gene: TRBV11-2; d_gene: -; CDR3nt: TGTGCCAGCAGCTCCAAGCCCCCCGGGACTTTCACAGATACGCAGTATTTT; CDR3aa: CASSSKPPGTFTDTQYF
j_gene: TRBJ1-5; abundance: -; v_gene: TRBV19; d_gene: TRBD1; CDR3nt: TGTGCCAGTAGTAGGGGGACAGGGGGGAGCAATCAGCCCCAGCATTTT; CDR3aa: CASSRGTGGSNQPQHF
j_gene: TRBJ1-2; abundance: -; v_gene: TRBV5-1; d_gene: TRBD1; CDR3nt: TGCGCCAGCAGCACGGGACAGGGTGGGGGATATGGCTACACCTTC; CDR3aa: CASSTGQGGGYGYTF
j_gene: TRBJ2-3; abundance: -; v_gene: TRBV7-9; d_gene: -; CDR3nt: TGTGCCAGCAGCTTAGGGGCTCCACAGGGTAGGATTACGCAGTATTTT; CDR3aa: CASSLGAPQGRITQYF
j_gene: TRBJ1-6; abundance: -; v_gene: TRBV29-1; d_gene: TRBD1; CDR3nt: TGCAGCGCTGGACAGGGGAATTCACCCCTCCACTTT; CDR3aa: CSAGQGNSPLHF
j_gene: TRBJ2-7; abundance: -; v_gene: TRBV19; d_gene: TRBD1; CDR3nt: TGTGCCAGTAGTAGAACAGGGGTTACTACCTCCTACGAGCAGTACTTC; CDR3aa: CASSRTGVTTSYEQYF
j_gene: TRBJ2-3; abundance: -; v_gene: TRBV5-4; d_gene: -; CDR3nt: TGTGCCAGCAGTAGGCTGGGGGACTGGAGCACAGATACGCAGTATTTT; CDR3aa: CASSRLGDWSTDTQYF
j_gene: TRBJ2-2; abundance: -; v_gene: TRBV7-3; d_gene: TRBD2; CDR3nt: TGTGCCAGCAGCTCTAGGACTAGGCATTTGAACACCGGGGAGCTGTTTTTT; CDR3aa: CASSSRTRHLNTGELFF
j_gene: TRBJ2-4; abundance: -; v_gene: TRBV9; d_gene: -; CDR3nt: TGTGCCAGCAGCCCTGACACGTGGATTCAGTACTTC; CDR3aa: CASSPDTWIQYF
j_gene: TRBJ1-4; abundance: -; v_gene: TRBV19; d_gene: -; CDR3nt: TGTGCCAGCCGAGGGGGAACGGCAACTAATGAAAAACTGTTTTTT; CDR3aa: CASRGGTATNEKLFF
j_gene: TRBJ2-5; abundance: -; v_gene: TRBV14; d_gene: -; CDR3nt: TGTGCCAGCACCCAGACAGGTTCACAAGAGACCCAGTACTTC; CDR3aa: CASTQTGSQETQYF
j_gene: TRBJ2-5; abundance: once; v_gene: TRBV5-4; d_gene: TRBD1; CDR3nt: TGTGCCAGCAGCAGGAGACAGGGATACCAAGAGACCCAGTACTTC; CDR3aa: CASSRRQGYQETQYF
j_gene: TRBJ2-7; abundance: -; v_gene: TRBV7-6; d_gene: TRBD1; CDR3nt: TGTGCCAGCAGCTTAGCGTGGGACAGGGACTCCTACGAGCAGTACTTC; CDR3aa: CASSLAWDRDSYEQYF
j_gene: TRBJ2-5; abundance: -; v_gene: TRBV12-3/TRBV12-4; d_gene: -; CDR3nt: TGTGCCAGCAGTTTAGCGTTCGGGGAGACCCAGTACTTC; CDR3aa: CASSLAFGETQYF
j_gene: TRBJ1-2; abundance: -; v_gene: TRBV6-5; d_gene: -; CDR3nt: TGTGCCAGCAGTTACCAGGGAAATAACTATGGCTACACCTTC; CDR3aa: CASSYQGNNYGYTF
j_gene: TRBJ1-2; abundance: -; v_gene: TRBV7-2; d_gene: TRBD1; CDR3nt: TGTGCCAGCAGCTTAGAACCGACAGGGGAAGGAAGTTCCGGCTACACCTTC; CDR3aa: CASSLEPTGEGSSGYTF
j_gene: TRBJ2-5; abundance: -; v_gene: TRBV7-8; d_gene: TRBD1; CDR3nt: TGTGCCAGCAGCTTAGGAGGGGGCTTCGAGACCCAGTACTTC; CDR3aa: CASSLGGGFETQYF
j_gene: TRBJ2-3; abundance: -; v_gene: TRBV11-3; d_gene: TRBD1; CDR3nt: TGTGCCAGCAGCTTAGCCGGGACAGGAGATCGCACAGATACGCAGTATTTT; CDR3aa: CASSLAGTGDRTDTQYF
j_gene: TRBJ2-1; abundance: once; v_gene: TRBV5-1; d_gene: -; CDR3nt: TGCGCCAGCAGCTTGGAAGGACAGACTGTCCTAACCCCAAACAATGAGCAGTTCTTC; CDR3aa: CASSLEGQTVLTPNNEQFF
j_gene: TRBJ2-5; abundance: -; v_gene: TRBV7-8; d_gene: TRBD2; CDR3nt: TGTGCCAGCAGCTTATCGCGGGGGGGCCAGGAGACCCAGTACTTC; CDR3aa: CASSLSRGGQETQYF
j_gene: TRBJ2-1; abundance: -; v_gene: TRBV4-1; d_gene: TRBD2; CDR3nt: TGCGCCAGCAGCCAAGCCGGGACTAGCGGGCTGAATGAGCAGTTCTTC; CDR3aa: CASSQAGTSGLNEQFF
j_gene: TRBJ2-7; abundance: -; v_gene: TRBV15; d_gene: TRBD1; CDR3nt: TGTGCCACCAGCAGAGTACCGGGACAGGGGATCAACGAGCAGTACTTC; CDR3aa: CATSRVPGQGINEQYF
j_gene: TRBJ1-2; abundance: -; v_gene: TRBV28; d_gene: -; CDR3nt: TGTGCCAGCACCACGGGGGGGTATTCTTTCTATGGCTACACCTTC; CDR3aa: CASTTGGYSFYGYTF
j_gene: TRBJ1-2; abundance: -; v_gene: TRBV6-1; d_gene: -; CDR3nt: TGTGCCAGCAGTGAAGGATTCAGCGGACGGACCTATGGCTACACCTTC; CDR3aa: CASSEGFSGRTYGYTF
j_gene: TRBJ1-5; abundance: -; v_gene: TRBV6-5; d_gene: -; CDR3nt: TGTGCCAGCGCGGACAGCGGTAATCAGCCCCAGCATTTT; CDR3aa: CASADSGNQPQHF
j_gene: TRBJ2-5; abundance: -; v_gene: TRBV7-9; d_gene: TRBD2; CDR3nt: TGTGCCAGCAGGCTAGCGGGGGGGCGAGAGACCCAGTACTTC; CDR3aa: CASRLAGGRETQYF
j_gene: TRBJ2-1; abundance: few; v_gene: TRBV6-1; d_gene: TRBD1; CDR3nt: TGTGCCAGCAGTGAATCCACAGGGGGCTCCTACAATGAGCAGTTCTTC; CDR3aa: CASSESTGGSYNEQFF
j_gene: TRBJ2-1; abundance: -; v_gene: TRBV5-1; d_gene: -; CDR3nt: TGCGCCAGCAGTTTTAGCGGTTACAATGAGCAGTTCTTC; CDR3aa: CASSFSGYNEQFF
j_gene: TRBJ1-5; abundance: -; v_gene: TRBV11-2; d_gene: -; CDR3nt: TGTGCCAGCAGCCCCTCGACGGGGATTTCCCAGCATTTT; CDR3aa: CASSPSTGISQHF
j_gene: TRBJ2-5; abundance: -; v_gene: TRBV28; d_gene: -; CDR3nt: TGTGCCACCCATGAACAGGGCCAAGAGACCCAGTACTTC; CDR3aa: CATHEQGQETQYF
j_gene: TRBJ2-6; abundance: -; v_gene: TRBV19; d_gene: -; CDR3nt: TGTGCCAGTAGTGTGACTGGGGGCGGTGGGGCCAACGTCCTGACTTTC; CDR3aa: CASSVTGGGGANVLTF
j_gene: TRBJ2-3; abundance: -; v_gene: TRBV15; d_gene: -; CDR3nt: TGTGCCACCAGCAGAGGGCTAACCGAGGGGCAGTATTTT; CDR3aa: CATSRGLTEGQYF
j_gene: TRBJ1-1; abundance: -; v_gene: TRBV29-1; d_gene: -; CDR3nt: TGCAGCGCCGGGGGATGGAACACTGAAGCTTTCTTT; CDR3aa: CSAGGWNTEAFF
j_gene: TRBJ2-7; abundance: -; v_gene: TRBV7-6; d_gene: TRBD1; CDR3nt: TGTGCCAGCAGCTCACTGGGACAGGGGGCCCACGAGCAGTACTTC; CDR3aa: CASSSLGQGAHEQYF
j_gene: TRBJ1-2; abundance: -; v_gene: TRBV27; d_gene: -; CDR3nt: TGTGCCAGCAGCTTCCTGACGGGGGGGGTCTATGGCTACACCTTC; CDR3aa: CASSFLTGGVYGYTF
j_gene: TRBJ1-2; abundance: few; v_gene: TRBV7-8; d_gene: -; CDR3nt: TGTGCCAGCAGCTATACTACAGGGTTTGGAGGCTACACCTTC; CDR3aa: CASSYTTGFGGYTF
j_gene: TRBJ1-5; abundance: -; v_gene: TRBV19; d_gene: TRBD1; CDR3nt: TGTGCCAGTAGTATAATTCGGGACAGGGATCAGCCCCAGCATTTT; CDR3aa: CASSIIRDRDQPQHF